The clone carrying this T cell receptor beta chain has more than one count but fewer than ten. V lost 11 bases and J lost 6, with 19 bases in between. CDR1 is MNHNS and CDR2 is SASEGT in the germline V gene. The CDR3 contains 13 residues. The data stem from a study of memory CD4+ T cells and cytomegalovirus serostatus. The sort gate was single viable CD3+CD4+CD8-CD45RO+ cells for memory CD4+ T cells. The data were produced by immunoSEQ multiplex PCR, yet TCRdb's version contains in-frame clones alone and is incomplete. Altogether fewer than 35,000 clones are present, around 76% being singletons, with the ten largest covering around 1%.

The specimen sequenced was memory CD4+ T cells from blood. This TCR was sampled from an adult in good health and CMV-seronegative. This rearrangement joins TRBV6-1 to TRBJ1-2, with D possibly matching TRBD1 (6 bases). The CDR3 protein is CAGSRRGNDGYTF. The CDR3 DNA sequence: TGTGCCGGCTCGAGAAGGGGGAACGATGGCTACACCTTC.